Listed here are 3 T cell receptor beta chains from one sample, sequenced in a study of blood T cell repertoires in COVID-19 (dated by TCRdb to 2018 to 2021). Library method: the immunoSEQ multiplex PCR assay. What TCRdb holds here is the immuneACCESS table cut down to in-frame rearrangements. Part of the clones is not present; checked against another copy, under half of the missing clones reflect an unresolved V gene, and the others are unexplained. The sample table lists about 130,000 clones, more than 75% of them with a count of one. The leading ten clones occupy 5% to 7% of the sample. Input material: PBMCs or T cells enriched from blood (not recorded which). All receptors come from a woman aged 50 to 60 who had recovered from COVID-19.

The V call is TRBV6-1, the J call TRBJ1-2, with 8 bases fitting TRBD1. This CDR3 contains 15 residues. V was pared by 2 bases and J by 5 bases, with 7 bases of the junction left unmatched. Germline values: CDR1 MNHNS, CDR2 SASEGT. DNA for the CDR3: TGTGCCAGCAGTGAAATAGACAGGGGTAGATATGGCTACACCTTC. Translated, it gives CASSEIDRGRYGYTF.

The chain is built from TRBV14 and TRBJ1-4; no reliable D call. The CDR3 covers 15 residues. The V gene's germline CDR1 is SGHDN and CDR2 FVKESK. Trimming took off 4 bases at V and 8 bases at J, with 17 bases between the two ends. The DNA for the CDR3 is TGTGCCAGCAGCCTCGGAGGGCCTCCTGGAGAAAAACTGTTTTTT. This sequence encodes CASSLGGPPGEKLFF.

The V and J genes are TRBV3-1 (or the pseudogene TRBV3-2) and TRBJ1-4; D gene uncertain. V gave up 3 bases and J gave up 5 bases, with 4 bases separating them. Germline V gene sequence: CDR1 LGHDT, CDR2 YNNKEL (reference sequence). The CDR3 consists of 12 residues. The CDR3 is CASSHLNEKLFF. Here the CDR3 DNA reads TGTGCCAGCAGCCATCTAAATGAAAAACTGTTTTTT.